Sequencing of this T cell receptor (beta chain) was carried out in a study of blood T cell repertoires in COVID-19. Study-level background: The United States, Italy and Spain provided the acute and convalescent COVID-19 samples. Nucleic acid was either cDNA or gDNA, and it came from T cells, B-cell-depleted T cells, or PBMCs.

Trimming left V 1 base short and J 6 bases short, with 10 bases between. The CDR3 is 15 amino acids. Germline lookup yields CDR1 LGHNA and CDR2 YNFKEQ. In the original workflow: Scientists estimated how many nucleated cells there were by amplifying reference gene primers. Assay used: immunoSEQ multiplex PCR; TCRdb lists only in-frame clones, some missing. V and J calls and clone size come straight from that table; D and trimming were deduced from the DNA. Here the sample spans about 120,000 clones, more than 80% being singletons. The sample was peripheral blood. The clonotype was recovered from a man aged 35-49 years with acute or convalescent COVID-19. V gene TRBV4-2 combines with J gene TRBJ1-6; D ambiguous. The CDR3 spells CASSQGRGFNSPLHF. The CDR3, as DNA: TGTGCCAGCAGCCAAGGACGAGGGTTTAATTCACCCCTCCACTTT.